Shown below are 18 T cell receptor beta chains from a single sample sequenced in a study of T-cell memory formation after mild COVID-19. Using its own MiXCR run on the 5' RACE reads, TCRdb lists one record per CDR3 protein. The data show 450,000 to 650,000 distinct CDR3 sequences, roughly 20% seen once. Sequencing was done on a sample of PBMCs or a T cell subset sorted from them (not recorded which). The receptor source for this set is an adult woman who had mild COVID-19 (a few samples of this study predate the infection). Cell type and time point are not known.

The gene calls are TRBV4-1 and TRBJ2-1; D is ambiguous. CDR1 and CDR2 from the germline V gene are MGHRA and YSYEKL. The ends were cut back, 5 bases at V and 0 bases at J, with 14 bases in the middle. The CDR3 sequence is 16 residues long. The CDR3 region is CASSARPGRSYNEQFF. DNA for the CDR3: TGCGCCAGCAGCGCAAGACCAGGCCGCTCCTACAATGAGCAGTTCTTC.

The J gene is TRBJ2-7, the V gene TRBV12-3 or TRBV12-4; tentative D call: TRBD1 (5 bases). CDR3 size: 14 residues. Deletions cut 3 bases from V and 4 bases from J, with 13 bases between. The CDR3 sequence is CASSFSAGRYEQYF. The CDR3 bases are TGTGCCAGCAGTTTTTCCGCAGGGCGGTACGAGCAGTACTTC.

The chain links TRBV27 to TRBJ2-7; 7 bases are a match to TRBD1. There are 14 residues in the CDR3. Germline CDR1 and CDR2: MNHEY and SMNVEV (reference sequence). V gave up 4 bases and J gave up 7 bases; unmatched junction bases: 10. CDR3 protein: CASSSITGTEEQYF. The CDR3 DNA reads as TGTGCCAGCAGTTCTATTACCGGGACAGAAGAGCAGTACTTC.

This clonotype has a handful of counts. Here the CDR3 reads CASSLVLAGGQGEQFF. CDR3 nucleotide sequence: TGTGCCAGCAGCTTAGTCCTAGCGGGAGGGCAGGGTGAGCAGTTCTTC. The gene calls are TRBV7-8 and TRBJ2-1; 12 nucleotides agree with TRBD2. Germline V lookup: CDR1 SGHVS, CDR2 FQNEAQ. Trimming took 1 base from V and 9 from J; bases not matched to a gene: 7. The CDR3 contains 16 residues.

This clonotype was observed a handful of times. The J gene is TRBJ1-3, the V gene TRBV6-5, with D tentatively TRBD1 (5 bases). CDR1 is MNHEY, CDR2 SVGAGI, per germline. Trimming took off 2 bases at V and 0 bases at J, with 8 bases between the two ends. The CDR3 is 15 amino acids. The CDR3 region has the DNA TGTGCCAGCAGTTACGGGACTGACTCTGGAAACACCATATATTTT. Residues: CASSYGTDSGNTIYF.

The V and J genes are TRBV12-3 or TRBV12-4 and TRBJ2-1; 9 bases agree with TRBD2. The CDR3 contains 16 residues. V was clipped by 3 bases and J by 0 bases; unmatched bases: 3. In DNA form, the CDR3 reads TGTGCCAGCAGTTTCGGACTAGCGAGCTCCTACAATGAGCAGTTCTTC. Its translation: CASSFGLASSYNEQFF.

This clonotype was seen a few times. CDR3 bases: TGTGCCAGCAGCTACACCATCAGCTCCTACGAGCAGTACTTC. This codes for CASSYTISSYEQYF. The chain links TRBV13 to TRBJ2-7; D is ambiguous. The CDR3 has 14 residues. V shed 4 bases and J shed 0 bases, with 10 bases lying between them. Per germline, CDR1 PRHDT and CDR2 FYEKMQ (reference sequence).

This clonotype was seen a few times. CDR3 loop: CASSLPPGTGTEAFF. CDR3 nucleotides: TGCGCCAGCAGCTTGCCACCCGGGACAGGGACTGAAGCTTTCTTT. The chain combines TRBV5-1 with TRBJ1-1; TRBD1 matches 9 bases. There are 15 residues in the CDR3. V trimming: 1 base; J trimming: 5 bases; junction bases outside the gene matches: 6. Germline values: CDR1 SGHRS, CDR2 YFSETQ.

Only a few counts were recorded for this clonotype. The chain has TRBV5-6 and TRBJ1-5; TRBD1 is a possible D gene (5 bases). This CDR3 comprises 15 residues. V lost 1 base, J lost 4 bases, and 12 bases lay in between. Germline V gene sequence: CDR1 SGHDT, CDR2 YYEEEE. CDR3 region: CASSLMGRKNQPQHF. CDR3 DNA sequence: TGTGCCAGCAGCTTGATGGGACGGAAGAATCAGCCCCAGCATTTT. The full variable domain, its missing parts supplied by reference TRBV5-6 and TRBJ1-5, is DAGVTQSPTHLIKTRGQQVTLRCSPKSGHDTVSWYQQALGQGPQFIFQYYEEEERQRGNFPDRFSGHQFPNYSSELNVNALLLGDSALYLCASSLMGRKNQPQHFGDGTRLSIL.

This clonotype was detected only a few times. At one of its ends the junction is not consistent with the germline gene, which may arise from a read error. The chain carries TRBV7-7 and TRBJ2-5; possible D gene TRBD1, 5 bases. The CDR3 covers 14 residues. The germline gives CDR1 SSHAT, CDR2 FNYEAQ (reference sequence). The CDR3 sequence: CASSPGSPGETQYF. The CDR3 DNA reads TGTGCTAGCAGCCCGGGCTCGCCAGGGGAGACCCAGTACTTC.

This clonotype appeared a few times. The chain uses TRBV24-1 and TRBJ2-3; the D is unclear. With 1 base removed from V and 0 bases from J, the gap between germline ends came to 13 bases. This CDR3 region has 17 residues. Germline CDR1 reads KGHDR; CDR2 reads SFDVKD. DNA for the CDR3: TGTGCCACCAGTGATTTCAATAGGCGGACGAGCACAGATACGCAGTATTTT. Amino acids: CATSDFNRRTSTDTQYF.

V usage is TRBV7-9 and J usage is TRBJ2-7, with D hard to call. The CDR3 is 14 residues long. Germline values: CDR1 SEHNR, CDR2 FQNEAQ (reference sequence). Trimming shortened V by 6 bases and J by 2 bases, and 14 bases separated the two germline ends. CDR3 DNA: TGTGCCAGCAGAGTGGAGTCGGGCACCTACGAGCAGTACTTC. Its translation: CASRVESGTYEQYF.

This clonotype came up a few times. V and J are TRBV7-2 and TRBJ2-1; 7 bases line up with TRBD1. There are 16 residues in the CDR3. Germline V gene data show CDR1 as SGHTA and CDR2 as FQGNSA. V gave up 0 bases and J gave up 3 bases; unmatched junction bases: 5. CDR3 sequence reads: CASSLALGQLYNEQFF. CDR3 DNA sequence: TGTGCCAGCAGCTTAGCGCTGGGACAGCTCTACAATGAGCAGTTCTTC.

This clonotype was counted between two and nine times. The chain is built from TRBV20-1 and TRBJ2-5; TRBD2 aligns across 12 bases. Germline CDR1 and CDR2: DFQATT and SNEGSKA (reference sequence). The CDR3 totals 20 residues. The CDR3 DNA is TGCAGAGGACAGGGCCAGACTAGCGGGAGTCCTAAATCGGAAGGGGAGACCCAGTACTTC. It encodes CRGQGQTSGSPKSEGETQYF.

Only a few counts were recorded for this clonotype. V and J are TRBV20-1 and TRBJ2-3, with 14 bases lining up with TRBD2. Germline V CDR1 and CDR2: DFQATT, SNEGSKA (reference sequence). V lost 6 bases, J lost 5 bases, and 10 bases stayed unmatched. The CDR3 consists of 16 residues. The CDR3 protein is CSATNGLAGGLDTQYF. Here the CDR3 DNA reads TGCAGTGCAACCAATGGACTAGCGGGGGGCTTAGATACGCAGTATTTT.

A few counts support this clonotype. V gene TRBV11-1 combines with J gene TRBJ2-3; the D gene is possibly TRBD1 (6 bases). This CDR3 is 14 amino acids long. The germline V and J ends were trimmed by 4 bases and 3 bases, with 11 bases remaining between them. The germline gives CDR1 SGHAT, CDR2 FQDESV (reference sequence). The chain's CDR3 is CASSSHTGTDTQYF. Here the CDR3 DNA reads TGTGCCAGCAGCTCGCATACAGGGACAGATACGCAGTATTTT.

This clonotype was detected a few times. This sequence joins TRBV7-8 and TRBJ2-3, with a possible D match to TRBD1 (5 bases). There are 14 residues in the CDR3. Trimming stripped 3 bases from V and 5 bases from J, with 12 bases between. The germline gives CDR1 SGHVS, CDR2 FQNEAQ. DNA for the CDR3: TGTGCCAGCAGCTTCCAGGGTAGTAAAGATACGCAGTATTTT. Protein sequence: CASSFQGSKDTQYF. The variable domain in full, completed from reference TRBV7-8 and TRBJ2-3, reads GAGVSQSPRYKVAKRGQDVALRCDPISGHVSLFWYQQALGQGPEFLTYFQNEAQLDKSGLPSDRFFAERPEGSVSTLKIQRTQQEDSAVYLCASSFQGSKDTQYFGPGTRLTVL.

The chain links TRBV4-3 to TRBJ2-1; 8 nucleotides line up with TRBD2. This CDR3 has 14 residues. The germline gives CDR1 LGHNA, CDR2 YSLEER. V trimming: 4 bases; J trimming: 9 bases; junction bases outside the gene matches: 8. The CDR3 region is CASSLTGGDPEQFF. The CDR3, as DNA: TGCGCCAGCAGCCTGACGGGGGGGGATCCTGAGCAGTTCTTC.